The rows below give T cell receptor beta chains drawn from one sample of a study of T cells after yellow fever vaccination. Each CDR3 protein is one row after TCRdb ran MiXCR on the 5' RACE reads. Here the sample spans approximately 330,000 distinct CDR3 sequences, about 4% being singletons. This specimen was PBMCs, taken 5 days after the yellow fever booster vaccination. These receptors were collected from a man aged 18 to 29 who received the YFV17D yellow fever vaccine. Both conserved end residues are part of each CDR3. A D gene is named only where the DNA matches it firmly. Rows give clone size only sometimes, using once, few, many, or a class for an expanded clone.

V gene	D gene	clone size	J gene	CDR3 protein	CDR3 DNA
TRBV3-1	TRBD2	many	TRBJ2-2	CASSPLLAGGPTGELFF	TGTGCCAGCAGCCCATTACTAGCGGGGGGGCCCACCGGGGAGCTGTTTTTT
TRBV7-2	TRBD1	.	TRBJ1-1	CASSTGQGGTEAFF	TGTGCCAGCAGCACGGGACAGGGCGGCACTGAAGCTTTCTTT
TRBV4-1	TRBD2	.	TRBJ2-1	CASSPGRGFYNEQFF	TGCGCCAGCAGCCCCGGGCGGGGGTTCTACAATGAGCAGTTCTTC
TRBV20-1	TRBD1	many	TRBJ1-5	CSASQGSRVWQPQHF	TGCAGTGCTTCACAGGGGTCCCGAGTTTGGCAGCCCCAGCATTTT
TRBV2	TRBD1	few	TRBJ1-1	CASSATGSDTEAFF	TGTGCCAGCAGTGCGACAGGGAGCGACACTGAAGCTTTCTTT
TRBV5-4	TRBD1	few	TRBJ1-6	CASSLKSGGIYNSPLHF	TGTGCCAGCAGCTTGAAATCAGGGGGCATTTATAATTCACCCCTCCACTTT
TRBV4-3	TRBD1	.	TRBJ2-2	CASSPGTGGWGELFF	TGCGCCAGCAGCCCCGGAACAGGGGGTTGGGGGGAGCTGTTTTTT
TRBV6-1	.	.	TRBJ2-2	CASTPPPGELFF	TGTGCCAGCACCCCCCCCCCAGGGGAGCTGTTTTTT
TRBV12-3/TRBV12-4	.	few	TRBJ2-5	CASSLYSDQETQYF	TGTGCCAGCAGTTTATATTCCGACCAAGAGACCCAGTACTTC
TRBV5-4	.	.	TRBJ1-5	CASSLGSGIDQPQHF	TGTGCCAGCAGCTTGGGGTCAGGGATAGATCAGCCCCAGCATTTT
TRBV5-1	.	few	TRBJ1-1	CASSSGQQNTEAFF	TGCGCCAGCAGCTCAGGACAGCAGAACACTGAAGCTTTCTTT
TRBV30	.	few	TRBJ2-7	CAWSVLREQYF	TGTGCCTGGAGTGTATTAAGGGAGCAGTACTTC
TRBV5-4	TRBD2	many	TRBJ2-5	CASSRTRQETQYF	TGTGCCAGCAGCCGGACTAGACAAGAGACCCAGTACTTC
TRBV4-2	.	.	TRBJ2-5	CASSPDGGTQYF	TGTGCCAGCAGCCCGGACGGGGGGACCCAGTACTTC
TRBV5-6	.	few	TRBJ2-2	CASSLAGFNTGELFF	TGTGCCAGCAGCCTGGCAGGTTTCAACACCGGGGAGCTGTTTTTT
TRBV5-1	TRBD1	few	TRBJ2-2	CASSYEGALPTGELFF	TGCGCCAGCAGCTATGAGGGGGCGCTCCCCACCGGGGAGCTGTTTTTT
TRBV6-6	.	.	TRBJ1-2	CASRPYNYGYTF	TGTGCCAGCAGACCCTATAACTATGGCTACACCTTC
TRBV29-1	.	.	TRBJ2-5	CSVAEETQYF	TGCAGCGTTGCGGAAGAGACCCAGTACTTC
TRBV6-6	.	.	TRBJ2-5	CASSPPLETQYF	TGTGCCAGCAGTCCCCCCTTAGAGACCCAGTACTTC
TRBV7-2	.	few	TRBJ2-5	CASSLEGDRTQYF	TGTGCCAGCAGCTTAGAGGGCGACAGGACCCAGTACTTC
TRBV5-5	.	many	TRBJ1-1	CASSLGPPGGTEAFF	TGTGCCAGCAGCTTAGGGCCCCCCGGGGGCACTGAAGCTTTCTTT
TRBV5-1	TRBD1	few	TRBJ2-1	CASRAAGGRVQFF	TGCGCCAGCAGGGCCGCAGGGGGCCGGGTGCAGTTCTTC
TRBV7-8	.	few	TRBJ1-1	CASSPPKRGTEAFF	TGTGCCAGCAGCCCCCCGAAGCGAGGCACTGAAGCTTTCTTT
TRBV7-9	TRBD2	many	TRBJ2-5	CASSTGGEETQYF	TGTGCCAGCAGCACCGGGGGGGAAGAGACCCAGTACTTC
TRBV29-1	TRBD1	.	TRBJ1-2	CSVADRDRGLGYTF	TGCAGCGTGGCGGACCGGGACAGGGGGCTTGGCTACACCTTC
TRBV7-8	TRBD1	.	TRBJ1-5	CASSSDRGEGNQPQHF	TGTGCCAGCAGCTCGGACAGGGGTGAAGGCAATCAGCCCCAGCATTTT
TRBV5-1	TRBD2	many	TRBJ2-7	CASSSVAGSDEQYF	TGCGCCAGCAGCTCGGTAGCGGGATCCGACGAGCAGTACTTC
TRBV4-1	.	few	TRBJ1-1	CASSRGTGAWTEAFF	TGCGCCAGCAGCCGGGGAACGGGGGCTTGGACTGAAGCTTTCTTT
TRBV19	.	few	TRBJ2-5	CASSIDRSGTQYF	TGTGCCAGTAGTATAGATCGTTCCGGGACCCAGTACTTC
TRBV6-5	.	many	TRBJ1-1	CASSYGQNTEAFF	TGTGCCAGCAGCTATGGACAGAACACTGAAGCTTTCTTT
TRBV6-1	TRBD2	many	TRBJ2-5	CASSRIAGEEETQYF	TGTGCCAGCAGCCGGATAGCGGGGGAGGAAGAGACCCAGTACTTC
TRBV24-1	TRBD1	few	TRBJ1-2	CATSDYTGTGYSYGYTF	TGTGCCACCAGTGATTACACTGGGACAGGGTATTCCTATGGCTACACCTTC
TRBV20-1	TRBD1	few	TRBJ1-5	CSASRTGAHQPQHF	TGCAGTGCTAGCCGGACAGGGGCCCATCAGCCCCAGCATTTT
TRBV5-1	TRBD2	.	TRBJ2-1	CASSLLAGGQEQFF	TGCGCCAGCAGCTTACTAGCGGGGGGCCAGGAGCAGTTCTTC
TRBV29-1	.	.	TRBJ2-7	CSVDAGQLYEQYF	TGCAGCGTTGATGCGGGGCAGTTATACGAGCAGTACTTC
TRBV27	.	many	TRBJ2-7	CASREAQPPYEQYF	TGTGCCAGCCGAGAAGCGCAGCCACCCTACGAGCAGTACTTC
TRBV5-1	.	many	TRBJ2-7	CASSLFLRDWSLSAYEQYF	TGCGCCAGCAGCTTGTTCCTCCGGGACTGGTCTCTCAGCGCCTACGAGCAGTACTTC
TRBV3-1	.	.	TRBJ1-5	CASSQDGQLNQPQHF	TGTGCCAGCAGCCAAGATGGCCAACTCAATCAGCCCCAGCATTTT
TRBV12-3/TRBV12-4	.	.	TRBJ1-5	CASRTRGVGNQPQHF	TGTGCCAGCAGAACCAGGGGTGTCGGCAATCAGCCCCAGCATTTT
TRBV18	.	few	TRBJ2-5	CASSPGAGAQETQYF	TGTGCCAGCTCACCAGGGGCAGGGGCACAGGAGACCCAGTACTTC
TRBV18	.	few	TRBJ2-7	CASSVGLASYEQYF	TGTGCCAGCTCTGTCGGACTGGCTTCCTACGAGCAGTACTTC
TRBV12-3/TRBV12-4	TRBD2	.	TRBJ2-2	CASSMGLAGRTGELFF	TGTGCCAGCAGTATGGGACTAGCGGGTCGCACCGGGGAGCTGTTTTTT
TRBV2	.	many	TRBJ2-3	CASSYSGTDTQYF	TGTGCCAGCTCATATAGCGGCACAGATACGCAGTATTTT
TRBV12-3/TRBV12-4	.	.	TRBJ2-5	CASMFGGAETQYF	TGTGCCAGCATGTTCGGGGGCGCGGAGACCCAGTACTTC
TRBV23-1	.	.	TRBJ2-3	CASSGTAITDTQYF	TGCGCCAGCAGTGGTACAGCTATCACAGATACGCAGTATTTT
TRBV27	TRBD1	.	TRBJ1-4	CASSFSRGEEKLFF	TGTGCCAGCAGTTTCAGCAGGGGGGAGGAAAAACTGTTTTTT